The 17 T cell receptor beta chains below were found in one sample sequenced in a study of cytomegalovirus exposure and HLA in healthy donors. The table came from immunoSEQ multiplex PCR; TCRdb's copy has only in-frame clones and leaves some out. The sample includes tens of thousands of clones, roughly 90% of them seen just once. Sequenced sample: PBMCs. The source is a young woman in good health and CMV-seropositive.

The chain uses TRBV5-1 and TRBJ2-5; TRBD2 matches 9 bases. The germline V gene has CDR1 SGHRS and CDR2 YFSETQ. CDR3 size: 16 residues. Unmatched junction bases numbered 7, after V lost 0 bases and J lost 4 bases. Written as DNA, the CDR3 is TGCGCCAGCAGCTTGGTTCCGGCGGGAGGGCGAGAGACCCAGTACTTC. Translating it yields CASSLVPAGGRETQYF.

The gene calls are TRBV6-4 and TRBJ2-1; 9 bases map to TRBD1. The ends lost 2 bases at V and 9 bases at J; junction bases unmatched: 8. Germline CDR1 is MRHNA and CDR2 is SNTAGT. The CDR3 contains 15 residues. The CDR3 DNA sequence: TGTGCCAGCAGTGACGTGGACAGGGGAATGGGTGAGCAGTTCTTC. It codes for CASSDVDRGMGEQFF.

The chain links TRBV4-2 to TRBJ1-5; the match to TRBD1 covers 8 bases. The CDR3 consists of 16 residues. V shed 1 base and J 4 bases; nucleotides not matched to a gene: 6. Germline CDR1 is LGHNA and CDR2 is YNFKEQ. As DNA, the CDR3 is TGTGCCAGCAGCCAAGGGGGACAGGAGGCTAATCAGCCCCAGCATTTT. Protein sequence: CASSQGGQEANQPQHF.

V usage is TRBV6-1 and J usage is TRBJ2-7; 9 bases map to TRBD2. CDR3 length: 14 amino acids. V was clipped by 7 bases and J by 5 bases; unmatched bases: 9. Germline values: CDR1 MNHNS, CDR2 SASEGT. DNA for the CDR3: TGTGCCAGCACCCCGGGACTAGCTGTGCACGAGCAGTACTTC. Amino acid sequence: CASTPGLAVHEQYF.

J is TRBJ1-3 and V is TRBV19, with 8 bases fitting TRBD1. The CDR3 loop spans 15 amino acids. V shed 8 bases, J shed 4 bases, and the junction held 10 bases outside the gene matches. Germline-derived CDR1 and CDR2 are LNHDA and SQIVND (reference sequence). The CDR3, as DNA: TGTGCCAGTGCCCTCGGACAGGGATCAGGAAACACCATATATTTT. Translation gives CASALGQGSGNTIYF.

The rearrangement uses TRBV6-6 and TRBJ1-4; 8 nucleotides match TRBD1. Germline V lookup: CDR1 MNHNY, CDR2 SVGAGI (reference sequence). There are 16 residues in the CDR3. The V and J ends lost 2 bases and 8 bases, in that order; junction bases with no gene match: 10. The DNA for the CDR3 is TGTGCCAGCAGTTACACCCGACAGGGGACGGGGGAAAAACTGTTTTTT. Its protein is CASSYTRQGTGEKLFF.

The chain links TRBV27 to TRBJ2-1; weak D call: TRBD2 (7 bases). Trimming shortened V by 6 bases and J by 4 bases, and 16 bases separated the two germline ends. This CDR3 spans 15 amino acids. Per germline, CDR1 MNHEY and CDR2 SMNVEV (reference sequence). In nucleotides, the CDR3 is TGTGCCAGCAGCCTCGCGGGGGCCGGATACAATGAGCAGTTCTTC. Protein sequence: CASSLAGAGYNEQFF.

The sample holds one count of this clone. The genes are TRBV9 and TRBJ1-5, with unresolved D. V dropped 0 bases and J dropped 5 bases, with 9 bases sitting between them. Per the germline V gene, CDR1 is SGDLS and CDR2 is YYNGEE. The CDR3 loop spans 14 amino acids. The CDR3 DNA is TGTGCCAGCAGCGTAGGGGAGGAGCATCAGCCCCAGCATTTT. It is translated as CASSVGEEHQPQHF.

The V gene is TRBV5-5, the J gene TRBJ1-6; 11 bases are shared with TRBD1. The CDR3 has 17 amino acids. CDR1 is SGHKS, CDR2 YYEKEE, per germline (reference sequence). Trimming at V came to 2 bases and at J to 14 bases, leaving 15 bases not matched to a gene. This chain's CDR3 is CASSFMLRGTGGRTLHF. As DNA, the CDR3 is TGTGCCAGCAGCTTTATGCTCCGCGGGACAGGGGGAAGGACCCTCCACTTT.

This chain joins TRBV27 and TRBJ1-1; TRBD1 is a possible D gene (6 bases). V gave up 4 bases and J gave up 4 bases, with 13 bases separating them. The CDR3 spans 14 residues. Germline V gene lookup returns CDR1 MNHEY and CDR2 SMNVEV (reference sequence). CDR3 bases: TGTGCCAGCAGTTGGGTATCAGGGGCCACTGAAGCTTTCTTT. Protein: CASSWVSGATEAFF.

This clone came up once. V usage is TRBV13 and J usage is TRBJ2-1; D unclear. This CDR3 comprises 15 residues. V shed 3 bases and J shed 4 bases, with 13 bases lying between them. Germline lookup yields CDR1 PRHDT and CDR2 FYEKMQ (reference sequence). The CDR3 loop is CASSLGNPGYNEQFF. CDR3 DNA: TGTGCCAGCAGCTTGGGTAATCCCGGGTACAATGAGCAGTTCTTC.

The rearrangement joins TRBV13 to TRBJ2-7; 7 nucleotides align to TRBD1. V was pared by 4 bases and J by 0 bases, with 9 bases of the junction left unmatched. Looked up from germline, CDR1 is PRHDT and CDR2 is FYEKMQ (reference sequence). CDR3 length equals 16 residues. The DNA for the CDR3 is TGTGCCAGCAGCTCCTCCCCGGACAGGAGCTCCTACGAGCAGTACTTC. Translated, it gives CASSSSPDRSSYEQYF.

The chain combines TRBV5-1 with TRBJ1-6; D is undetermined. Germline loops: CDR1 SGHRS, CDR2 YFSETQ. The V gene lost 0 bases and the J gene lost 8 bases, with 9 bases spanning the gap. This CDR3 region has 14 residues. CDR3 DNA sequence: TGCGCCAGCAGCTTGGGGCAACGGGATTCACCCCTCCACTTT. Residues: CASSLGQRDSPLHF.

The rearrangement links TRBV11-2 to TRBJ2-7; TRBD2 aligns across 8 bases. The CDR3 loop spans 15 amino acids. Per the germline V gene, CDR1 is SGHAT and CDR2 is FQNNGV. V dropped 0 bases and J dropped 3; count of bases not matched to a gene: 4. CDR3 DNA sequence: TGTGCCAGCAGCTTAGAAATTAGCGGGATCTACGAGCAGTACTTC. Translated, it gives CASSLEISGIYEQYF.

The chain joins TRBV27 to TRBJ2-1; 7 bases align to TRBD2. The trim removed 1 base at V and 7 bases at J, leaving 1 base unmatched. The CDR3 is 13 amino acids. Germline V gene lookup returns CDR1 MNHEY and CDR2 SMNVEV (reference sequence). CDR3 nucleotides: TGTGCCAGCAGTTTATGGGGGGGGAATGAGCAGTTCTTC. It is translated as CASSLWGGNEQFF.

The V and J genes are TRBV28 and TRBJ1-2; TRBD1 matches at 10 bases. V shed 8 bases and J 1 base; nucleotides not matched to a gene: 1. Per germline, CDR1 MDHEN and CDR2 SYDVKM. CDR3 length: 13 residues. The CDR3: CASGTGDNYGYTF. In DNA form, the CDR3 reads TGTGCCAGCGGGACAGGGGATAACTATGGCTACACCTTC.

The chain has TRBV7-9 and TRBJ1-4; D is ambiguous. The CDR3 is 15 amino acids. Trimming removed 5 bases from V and 8 bases from J, with 18 bases in between. Germline CDR1 is SEHNR and CDR2 is FQNEAQ (reference sequence). The CDR3 loop is CASSPSGELQEKLFF. CDR3 bases: TGTGCCAGCAGCCCCTCCGGGGAATTACAGGAAAAACTGTTTTTT.